The clone carrying this T cell receptor beta chain was picked up a small number of times. Its antigen is as yet unknown. This entry belongs to a study of blood T cells in healthy people across ages. The study, taken as a whole, reports: The recorded TCR beta diversity per million T cells decreased in a roughly linear manner with age.

In germline, CDR1 is MGHRA, CDR2 YSYEKL. The CDR3 extends over 13 amino acids. V was pared by 4 bases and J by 6 bases, with 6 bases of the junction left unmatched. The second PCR ran roughly 6 to 11 cycles with a sample-barcoded 5' primer and J-beta primers. Each CDR3 protein is one row after TCRdb ran MiXCR on the 5' RACE reads. The sample holds under 1,100,000 distinct CDR3 sequences; around 27% are singletons and the top ten take 0.65% to 0.75%. The sample was also reused in another study, on T cells of mothers and their children. That source notes: Researchers put all of the extracted RNA into cDNA synthesis, using roughly 1.5 ug per 15 ul.

The chain carries TRBV4-1 and TRBJ2-7, with 7 bases that match TRBD1. This sequence was found in a girl aged 2-15 years in good health. Sequencing was done on a sample of blood. Here the CDR3 DNA reads TGCGCCAGCAGCCTAGACAGGGCCGCCGAGCAGTACTTC. This encodes CASSLDRAAEQYF.